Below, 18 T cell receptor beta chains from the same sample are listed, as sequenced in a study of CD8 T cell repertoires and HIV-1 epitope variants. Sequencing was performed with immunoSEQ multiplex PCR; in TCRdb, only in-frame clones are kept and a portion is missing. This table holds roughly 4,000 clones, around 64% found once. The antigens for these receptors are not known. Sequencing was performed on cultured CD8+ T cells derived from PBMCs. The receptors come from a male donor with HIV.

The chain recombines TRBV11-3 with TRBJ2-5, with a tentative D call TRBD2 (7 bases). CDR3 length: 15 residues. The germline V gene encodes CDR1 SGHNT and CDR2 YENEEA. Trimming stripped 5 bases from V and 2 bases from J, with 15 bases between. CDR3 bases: TGTGCCAGCAGCAGCACGGGGGGCGCTCAAGAGACCCAGTACTTC. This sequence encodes CASSSTGGAQETQYF.

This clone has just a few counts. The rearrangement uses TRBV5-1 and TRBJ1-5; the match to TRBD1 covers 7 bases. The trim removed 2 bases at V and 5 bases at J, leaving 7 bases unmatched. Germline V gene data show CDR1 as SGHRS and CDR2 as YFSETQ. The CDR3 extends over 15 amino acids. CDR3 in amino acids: CASSFLGTDDQPQHF. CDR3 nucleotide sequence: TGCGCCAGCAGCTTTCTCGGGACAGACGATCAGCCCCAGCATTTT.

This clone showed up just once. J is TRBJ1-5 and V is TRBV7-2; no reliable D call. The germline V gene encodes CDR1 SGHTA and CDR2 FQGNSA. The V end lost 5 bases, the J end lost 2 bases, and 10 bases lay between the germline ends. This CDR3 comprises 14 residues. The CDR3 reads CASSLPGGNQPQHF. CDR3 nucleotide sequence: TGTGCCAGCAGCCTTCCGGGAGGCAATCAGCCCCAGCATTTT.

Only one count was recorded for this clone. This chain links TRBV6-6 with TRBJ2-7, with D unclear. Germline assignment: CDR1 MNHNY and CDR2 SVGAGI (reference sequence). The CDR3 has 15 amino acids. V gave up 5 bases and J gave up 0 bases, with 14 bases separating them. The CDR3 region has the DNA TGTGCCAGCAGTCCCCCCGAGAAGGCCTCCTACGAGCAGTACTTC. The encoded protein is CASSPPEKASYEQYF.

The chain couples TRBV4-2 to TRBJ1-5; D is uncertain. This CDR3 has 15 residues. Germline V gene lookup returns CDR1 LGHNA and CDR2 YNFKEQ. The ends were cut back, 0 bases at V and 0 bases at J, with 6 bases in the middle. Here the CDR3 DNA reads TGTGCCAGCAGCCAAGAGGGGAATAGCAATCAGCCCCAGCATTTT. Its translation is CASSQEGNSNQPQHF.

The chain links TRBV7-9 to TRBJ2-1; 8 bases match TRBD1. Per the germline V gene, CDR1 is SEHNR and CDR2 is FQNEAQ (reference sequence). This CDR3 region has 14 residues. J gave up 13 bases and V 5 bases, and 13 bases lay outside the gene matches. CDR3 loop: CASSPWEDRVYQFF. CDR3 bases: TGTGCCAGCAGCCCGTGGGAGGACAGGGTATATCAGTTCTTC.

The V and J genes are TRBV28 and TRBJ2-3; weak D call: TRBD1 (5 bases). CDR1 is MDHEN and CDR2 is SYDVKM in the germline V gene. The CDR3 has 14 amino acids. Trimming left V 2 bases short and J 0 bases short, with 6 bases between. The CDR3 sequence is CASSLAGSTDTQYF. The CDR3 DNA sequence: TGTGCCAGCAGTTTAGCAGGGAGCACAGATACGCAGTATTTT.

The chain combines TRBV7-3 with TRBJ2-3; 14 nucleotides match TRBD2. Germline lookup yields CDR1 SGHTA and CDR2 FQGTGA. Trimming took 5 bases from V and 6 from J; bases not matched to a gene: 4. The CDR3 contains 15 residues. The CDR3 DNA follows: TGTGCCAGCAGCCCGACTAGCGGGGGGGCCGATACGCAGTATTTT. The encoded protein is CASSPTSGGADTQYF.

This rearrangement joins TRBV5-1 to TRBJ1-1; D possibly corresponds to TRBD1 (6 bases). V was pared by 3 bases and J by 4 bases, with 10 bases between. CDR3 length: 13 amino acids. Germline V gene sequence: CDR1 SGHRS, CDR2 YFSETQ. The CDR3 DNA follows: TGCGCCAGCAGCTATTCACAGGGCACTGAAGCTTTCTTT. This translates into CASSYSQGTEAFF.

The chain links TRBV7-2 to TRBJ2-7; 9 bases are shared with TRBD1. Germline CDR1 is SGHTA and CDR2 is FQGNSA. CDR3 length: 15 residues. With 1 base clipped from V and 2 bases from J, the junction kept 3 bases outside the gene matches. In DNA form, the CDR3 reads TGTGCCAGCAGCTTAGAAGGGACAGGGCCCTACGAGCAGTACTTC. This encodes CASSLEGTGPYEQYF.

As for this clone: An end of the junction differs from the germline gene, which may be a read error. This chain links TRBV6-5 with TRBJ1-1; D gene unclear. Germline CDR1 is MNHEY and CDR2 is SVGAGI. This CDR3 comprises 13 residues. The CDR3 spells CASSYFEKDKFYF. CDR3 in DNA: TGTGCCAGCAGTTATTTCGAGAAGGATAAGTTTTACTTT.

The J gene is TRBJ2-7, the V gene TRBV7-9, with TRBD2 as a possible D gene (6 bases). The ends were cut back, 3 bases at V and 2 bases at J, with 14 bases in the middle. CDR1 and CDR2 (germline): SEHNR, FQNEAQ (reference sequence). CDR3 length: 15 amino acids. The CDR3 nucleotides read TGTGCCAGCAGCTTCACCGGGACGGGAGCCTACGAGCAGTACTTC. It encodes CASSFTGTGAYEQYF.

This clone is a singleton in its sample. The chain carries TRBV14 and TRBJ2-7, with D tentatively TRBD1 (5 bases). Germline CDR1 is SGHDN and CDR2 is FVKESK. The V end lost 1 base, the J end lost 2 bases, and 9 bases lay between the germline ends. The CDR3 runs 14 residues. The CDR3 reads CASSQADRPYEQYF. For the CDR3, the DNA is TGTGCCAGCAGCCAAGCCGACAGACCCTACGAGCAGTACTTC.

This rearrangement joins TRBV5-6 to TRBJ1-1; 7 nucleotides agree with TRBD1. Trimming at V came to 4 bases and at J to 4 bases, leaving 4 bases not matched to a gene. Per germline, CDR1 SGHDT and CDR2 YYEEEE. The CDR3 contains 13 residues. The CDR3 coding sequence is TGTGCCAGCAGCCAGGGACAGTTCACTGAAGCTTTCTTT. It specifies CASSQGQFTEAFF.

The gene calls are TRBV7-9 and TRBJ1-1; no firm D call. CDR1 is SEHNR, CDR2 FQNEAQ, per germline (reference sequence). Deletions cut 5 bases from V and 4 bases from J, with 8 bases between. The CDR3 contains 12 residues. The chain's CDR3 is CASSPTFTEAFF. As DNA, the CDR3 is TGTGCCAGCAGCCCCACTTTCACTGAAGCTTTCTTT.

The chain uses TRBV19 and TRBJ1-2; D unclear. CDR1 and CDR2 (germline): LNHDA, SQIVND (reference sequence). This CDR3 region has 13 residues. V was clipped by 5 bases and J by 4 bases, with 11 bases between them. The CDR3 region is CASSSRNFYGYTF. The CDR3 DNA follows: TGTGCCAGTAGTTCACGGAACTTCTATGGCTACACCTTC.

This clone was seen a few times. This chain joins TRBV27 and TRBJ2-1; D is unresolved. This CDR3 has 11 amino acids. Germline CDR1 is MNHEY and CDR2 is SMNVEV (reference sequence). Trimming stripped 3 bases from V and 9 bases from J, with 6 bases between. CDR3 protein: CASSFLTEQFF. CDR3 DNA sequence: TGTGCCAGCAGTTTTTTAACTGAGCAGTTCTTC.

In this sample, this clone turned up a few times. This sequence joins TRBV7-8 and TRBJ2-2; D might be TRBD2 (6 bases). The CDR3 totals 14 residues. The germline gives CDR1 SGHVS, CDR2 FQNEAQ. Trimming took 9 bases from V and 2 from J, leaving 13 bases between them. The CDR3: CASRRDSNTGELFF. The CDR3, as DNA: TGTGCCAGTCGTAGGGACTCCAACACCGGGGAGCTGTTTTTT. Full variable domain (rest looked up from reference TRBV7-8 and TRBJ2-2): GAGVSQSPRYKVAKRGQDVALRCDPISGHVSLFWYQQALGQGPEFLTYFQNEAQLDKSGLPSDRFFAERPEGSVSTLKIQRTQQEDSAVYLCASRRDSNTGELFFGEGSRLTVL.